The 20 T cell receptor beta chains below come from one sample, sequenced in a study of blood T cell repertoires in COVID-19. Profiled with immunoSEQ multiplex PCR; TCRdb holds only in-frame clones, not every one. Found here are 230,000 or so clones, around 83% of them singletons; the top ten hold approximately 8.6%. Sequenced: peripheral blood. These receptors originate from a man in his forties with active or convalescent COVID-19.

The CDR3 sequence: CASSSGQGSFQPQHF. For the CDR3, the DNA is TGTGCCAGCAGCTCTGGACAGGGGTCCTTTCAGCCCCAGCATTTT. The chain couples TRBV11-2 to TRBJ1-5; 9 nucleotides agree with TRBD1. Germline assignment: CDR1 SGHAT and CDR2 FQNNGV. The CDR3 covers 15 residues. Losses at the gene ends were 4 bases for V and 6 bases for J; bases not matched to a gene: 7.

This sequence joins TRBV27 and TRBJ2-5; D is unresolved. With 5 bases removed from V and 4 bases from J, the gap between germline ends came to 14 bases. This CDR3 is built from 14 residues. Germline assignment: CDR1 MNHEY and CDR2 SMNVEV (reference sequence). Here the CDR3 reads CASSIGGIGETQYF. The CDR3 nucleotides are TGTGCCAGCAGTATTGGCGGCATAGGAGAGACCCAGTACTTC.

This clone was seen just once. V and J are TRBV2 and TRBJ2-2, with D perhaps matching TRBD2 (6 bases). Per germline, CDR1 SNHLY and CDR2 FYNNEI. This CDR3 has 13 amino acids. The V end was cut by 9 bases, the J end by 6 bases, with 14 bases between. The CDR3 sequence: CASVAGIAGELFF. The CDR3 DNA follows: TGTGCCAGTGTCGCGGGAATCGCCGGGGAGCTGTTTTTT.

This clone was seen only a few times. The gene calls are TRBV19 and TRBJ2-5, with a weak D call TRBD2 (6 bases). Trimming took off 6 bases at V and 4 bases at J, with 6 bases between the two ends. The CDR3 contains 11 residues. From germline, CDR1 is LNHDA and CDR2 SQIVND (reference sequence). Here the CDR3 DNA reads TGTGCCAGTAGCGGGGGAGAGACCCAGTACTTC. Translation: CASSGGETQYF.

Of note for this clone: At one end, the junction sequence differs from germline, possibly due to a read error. The CDR3 here is CASSLGGTSGVNEQFF. The CDR3 DNA reads as TGTGCTAGCAGCTTAGGGGGTACTAGCGGGGTTAATGAGCAGTTCTTC. The chain uses TRBV7-7 and TRBJ2-1; 10 positions agree with TRBD2. CDR1 and CDR2 from the germline V gene are SSHAT and FNYEAQ (reference sequence). The CDR3 is 16 residues long.

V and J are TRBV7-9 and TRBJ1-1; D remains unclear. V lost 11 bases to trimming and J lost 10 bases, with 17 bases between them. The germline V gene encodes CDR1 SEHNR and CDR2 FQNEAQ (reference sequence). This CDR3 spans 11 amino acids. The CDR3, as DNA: TGTGCCGGTTTGACTGACGGAGGAGCTTTCTTT. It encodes CAGLTDGGAFF.

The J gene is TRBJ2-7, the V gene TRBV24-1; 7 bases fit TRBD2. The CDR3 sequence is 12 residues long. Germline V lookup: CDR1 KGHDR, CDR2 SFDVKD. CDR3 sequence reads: CVPEGGYDEQYF. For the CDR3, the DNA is TGTGTTCCGGAGGGAGGGTACGACGAGCAGTACTTC.

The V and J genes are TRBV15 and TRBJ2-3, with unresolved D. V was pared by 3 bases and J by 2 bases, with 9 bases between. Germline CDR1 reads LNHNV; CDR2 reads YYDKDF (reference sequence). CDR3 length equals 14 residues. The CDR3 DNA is TGTGCCACCAGCAGGGCTTTAAACACAGATACGCAGTATTTT. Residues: CATSRALNTDTQYF.

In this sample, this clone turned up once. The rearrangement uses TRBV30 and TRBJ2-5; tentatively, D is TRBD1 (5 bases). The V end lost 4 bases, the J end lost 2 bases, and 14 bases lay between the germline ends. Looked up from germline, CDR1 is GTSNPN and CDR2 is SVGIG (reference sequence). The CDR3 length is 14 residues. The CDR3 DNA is TGTGCCTGGATCCCCGACAGTAGACAAGAGACCCAGTACTTC. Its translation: CAWIPDSRQETQYF.

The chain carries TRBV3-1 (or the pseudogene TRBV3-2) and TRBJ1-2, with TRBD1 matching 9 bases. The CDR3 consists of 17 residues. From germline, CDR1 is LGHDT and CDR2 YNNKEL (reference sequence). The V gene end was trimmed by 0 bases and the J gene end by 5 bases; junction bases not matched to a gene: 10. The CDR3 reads CASSQDRAQQGAYGYTF. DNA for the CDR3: TGTGCCAGCAGCCAAGATCGGGCCCAACAGGGGGCATATGGCTACACCTTC.

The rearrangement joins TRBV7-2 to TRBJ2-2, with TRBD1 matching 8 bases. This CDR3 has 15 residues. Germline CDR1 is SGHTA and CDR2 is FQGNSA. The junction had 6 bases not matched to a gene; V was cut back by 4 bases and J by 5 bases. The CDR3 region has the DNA TGTGCCAGCAGCTCGCAGGGGGCGAGGACCGGGGAGCTGTTTTTT. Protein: CASSSQGARTGELFF. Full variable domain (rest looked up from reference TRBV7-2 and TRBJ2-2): GAGVSQSPSNKVTEKGKDVELRCDPISGHTALYWYRQSLGQGLEFLIYFQGNSAPDKSGLPSDRFSAERTGGSVSTLTIQRTQQEDSAVYLCASSSQGARTGELFFGEGSRLTVL.

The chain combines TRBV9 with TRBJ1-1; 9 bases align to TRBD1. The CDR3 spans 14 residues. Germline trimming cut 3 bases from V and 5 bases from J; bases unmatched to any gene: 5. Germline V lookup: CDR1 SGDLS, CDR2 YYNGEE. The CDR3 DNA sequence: TGTGCCAGCAGCGCCGGGACAGGGAGGACTGAAGCTTTCTTT. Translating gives CASSAGTGRTEAFF.

For the CDR3, the DNA is TGTGCCAGCAGCTCCTTAAGCACAGATACGCAGTATTTT. It is translated as CASSSLSTDTQYF. This sequence joins TRBV13 and TRBJ2-3, with D unclear. The germline V gene encodes CDR1 PRHDT and CDR2 FYEKMQ (reference sequence). V gave up 4 bases and J gave up 0 bases, with 5 bases separating them. This CDR3 has 13 amino acids.

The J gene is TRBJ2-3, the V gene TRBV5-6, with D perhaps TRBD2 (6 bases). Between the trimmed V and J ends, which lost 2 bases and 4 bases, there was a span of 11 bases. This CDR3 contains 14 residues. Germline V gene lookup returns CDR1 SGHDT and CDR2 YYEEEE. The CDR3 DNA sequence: TGTGCCAGCAGCTTCAAAGCGGGTCCAGATACGCAGTATTTT. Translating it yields CASSFKAGPDTQYF.

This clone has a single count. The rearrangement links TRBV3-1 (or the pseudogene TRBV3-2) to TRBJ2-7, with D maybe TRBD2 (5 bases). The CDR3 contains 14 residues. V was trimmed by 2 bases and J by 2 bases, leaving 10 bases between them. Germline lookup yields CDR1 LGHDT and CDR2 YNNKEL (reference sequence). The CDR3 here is CASSQLGSAYEQYF. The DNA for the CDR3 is TGTGCCAGCAGCCAATTAGGTAGCGCCTACGAGCAGTACTTC.

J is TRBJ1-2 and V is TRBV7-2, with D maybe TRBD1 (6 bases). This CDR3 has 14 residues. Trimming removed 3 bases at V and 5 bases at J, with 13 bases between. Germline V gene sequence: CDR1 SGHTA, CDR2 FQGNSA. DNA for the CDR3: TGTGCCAGCAGCTTGACAGGTCTCTCTTATGGCTACACCTTC. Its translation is CASSLTGLSYGYTF.

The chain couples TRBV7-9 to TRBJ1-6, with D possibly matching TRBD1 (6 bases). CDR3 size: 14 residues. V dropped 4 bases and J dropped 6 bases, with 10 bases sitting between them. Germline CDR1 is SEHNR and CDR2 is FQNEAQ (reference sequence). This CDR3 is CASSSDSSNSPLHF. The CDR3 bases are TGTGCCAGCAGCTCGGACAGCTCTAATTCACCCCTCCACTTT.

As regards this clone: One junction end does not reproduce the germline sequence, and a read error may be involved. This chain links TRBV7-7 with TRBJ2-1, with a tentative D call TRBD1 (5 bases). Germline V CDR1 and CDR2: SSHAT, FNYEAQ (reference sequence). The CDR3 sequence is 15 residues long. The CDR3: CASSPREGVGNEQFF. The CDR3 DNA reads TGTGCTAGCAGCCCTCGTGAAGGGGTGGGGAATGAGCAGTTCTTC.

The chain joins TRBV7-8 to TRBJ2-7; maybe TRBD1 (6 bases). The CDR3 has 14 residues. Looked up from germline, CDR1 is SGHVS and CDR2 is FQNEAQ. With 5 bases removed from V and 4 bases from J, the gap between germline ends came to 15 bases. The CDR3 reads CASSVRDTIYEQYF. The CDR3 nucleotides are TGTGCCAGCAGCGTCCGGGACACGATATACGAGCAGTACTTC.

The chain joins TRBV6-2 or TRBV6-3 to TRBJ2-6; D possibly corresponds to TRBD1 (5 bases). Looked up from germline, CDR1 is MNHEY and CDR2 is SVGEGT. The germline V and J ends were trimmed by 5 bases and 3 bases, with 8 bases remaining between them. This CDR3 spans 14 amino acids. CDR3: CASSVDSGANVLTF. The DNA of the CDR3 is TGTGCCAGCAGTGTCGACAGTGGGGCCAACGTCCTGACTTTC.